One and the same sample provided the 26 T cell receptor beta chains below, sequenced in a study of cytomegalovirus exposure and HLA in healthy donors. The repertoire was sequenced with immunoSEQ multiplex PCR; TCRdb's copy has only in-frame clones and lacks some. The sample carries almost 200,000 clones, 80% to 85% recorded once. The material sequenced was PBMCs. The source is a woman in her twenties or thirties in good health and CMV-seronegative.

The J gene is TRBJ1-5, the V gene TRBV10-3; possibly TRBD1 for D (6 bases). The CDR3 length is 12 residues. From germline, CDR1 is ENHRY and CDR2 SYGVKD. The V and J ends lost 2 bases and 9 bases respectively, with 8 bases between them. This CDR3 is CAISEPQGPQHF. DNA of the CDR3: TGTGCCATCAGTGAGCCACAGGGGCCCCAGCATTTT.

This chain uses TRBV5-1 with TRBJ2-5; TRBD1 matches 7 bases. V shed 4 bases and J 4 bases; nucleotides not matched to a gene: 4. This CDR3 region has 13 residues. Germline CDR1 is SGHRS and CDR2 is YFSETQ. The CDR3 DNA reads as TGCGCCAGCAGCAGGGGACAGTTAGAGACCCAGTACTTC. Amino acids: CASSRGQLETQYF. The full variable domain, rest sourced from reference TRBV5-1 and TRBJ2-5, is KAGVTQTPRYLIKTRGQQVTLSCSPISGHRSVSWYQQTPGQGLQFLFEYFSETQRNKGNFPGRFSGRQFSNSRSEMNVSTLELGDSALYLCASSRGQLETQYFGPGTRLLVL.

The rearrangement links TRBV19 to TRBJ2-6; tentative D call: TRBD1 (6 bases). Germline CDR1 reads LNHDA; CDR2 reads SQIVND (reference sequence). This CDR3 region has 13 residues. The V and J ends lost 8 bases and 4 bases respectively, with 9 bases between them. The CDR3 reads CASVGAGANVLTF. For the CDR3, the DNA is TGTGCCAGTGTGGGGGCCGGGGCCAACGTCCTGACTTTC.

The chain couples TRBV27 to TRBJ1-4; 9 bases map to TRBD1. CDR3 length equals 17 residues. Germline V gene lookup returns CDR1 MNHEY and CDR2 SMNVEV (reference sequence). With 7 bases clipped from V and 4 bases from J, the junction kept 13 bases outside the gene matches. The CDR3 loop is CASTPLGQGFNNEKLFF. The CDR3 nucleotides read TGTGCCAGCACGCCCCTGGGACAGGGCTTTAATAATGAAAAACTGTTTTTT.

The chain employs TRBV5-1 and TRBJ1-1; 9 nucleotides match TRBD1. The ends lost 7 bases at V and 0 bases at J; junction bases unmatched: 1. This CDR3 has 13 residues. The germline gives CDR1 SGHRS, CDR2 YFSETQ. The CDR3 here is CASGQGMNTEAFF. CDR3 sequence (DNA): TGCGCCAGCGGACAGGGGATGAACACTGAAGCTTTCTTT.

The chain uses TRBV29-1 and TRBJ2-3, with D tentatively TRBD2 (6 bases). Trimming left V 5 bases short and J 1 base short, with 16 bases between. The germline gives CDR1 SQVTM, CDR2 ANQGSEA. This CDR3 is built from 15 residues. This chain's CDR3 is CSVPRDPDGTDTQYF. The CDR3 DNA reads TGCAGCGTTCCGCGGGACCCGGACGGCACAGATACGCAGTATTTT.

The CDR3: CASSFVAGTDTQYF. CDR3 DNA: TGTGCCAGCAGTTTTGTGGCAGGCACAGATACGCAGTATTTT. This chain uses TRBV28 with TRBJ2-3; D is unresolved. The V and J ends lost 3 bases and 1 base respectively, with 8 bases between them. The CDR3 is made up of 14 amino acids. CDR1 and CDR2 from the germline V gene are MDHEN and SYDVKM.

In nucleotides, the CDR3 is TGTGCCAGCAGGCCCGGGACTGGCTCCTACGAGCAGTACTTC. Its translation is CASRPGTGSYEQYF. The chain employs TRBV5-6 and TRBJ2-7; the D gene is possibly TRBD2 (6 bases). This CDR3 is 14 amino acids long. Looked up from germline, CDR1 is SGHDT and CDR2 is YYEEEE. V lost 5 bases to trimming and J lost 0 bases, with 12 bases between them.

The rearrangement links TRBV7-9 to TRBJ1-6, with D unresolved. V dropped 5 bases and J dropped 15 bases, with 20 bases sitting between them. CDR3 size: 14 residues. Germline CDR1 SEHNR, CDR2 FQNEAQ (reference sequence). The CDR3 sequence is CASSPRARSSFLHF. The DNA for the CDR3 is TGTGCCAGCAGCCCCCGAGCTCGATCGTCGTTCCTCCACTTT.

This clone has a handful of counts. The chain uses TRBV5-1 and TRBJ1-2; D call uncertain. Germline-derived CDR1 and CDR2 are SGHRS and YFSETQ. Trimming cost V 0 bases and J 5 bases, with 14 bases left between them. CDR3 size: 15 residues. CDR3 coding DNA: TGCGCCAGCAGCTTGGATGAGGGTCTTAGGTATGGCTACACCTTC. Translating it yields CASSLDEGLRYGYTF.

The J gene is TRBJ2-1, the V gene TRBV2, with 14 bases fitting TRBD2. This CDR3 is 16 amino acids long. The junction had 6 bases not matched to a gene; V was cut back by 5 bases and J by 6 bases. CDR1 is SNHLY and CDR2 is FYNNEI in the germline V gene. The CDR3 nucleotides are TGTGCCAGCAGTCGCGGGACTAGCGGGAGAGGCAATGAGCAGTTCTTC. Translation: CASSRGTSGRGNEQFF.

This clone was seen a single time. The chain is built from TRBV10-3 and TRBJ2-7, with 10 positions matching TRBD1. In germline, CDR1 is ENHRY, CDR2 SYGVKD. The CDR3 is made up of 13 amino acids. Trimming took 7 bases from V and 3 from J; bases not matched to a gene: 3. CDR3 coding DNA: TGTGCCATCATGGGGACAGGGGACTACGAGCAGTACTTC. Protein sequence: CAIMGTGDYEQYF.

The rearrangement uses TRBV5-1 and TRBJ2-3; TRBD2 matches at 9 bases. The V gene's germline CDR1 is SGHRS and CDR2 YFSETQ. This CDR3 has 16 amino acids. Germline trimming cut 2 bases from V and 0 bases from J; bases unmatched to any gene: 4. The CDR3, as DNA: TGCGCCAGCAGCTTCTTAGCGGGAGTGAGCACAGATACGCAGTATTTT. This sequence encodes CASSFLAGVSTDTQYF.

In this sample, this clone turned up a few times. The chain joins TRBV4-1 to TRBJ2-7, with TRBD1 as a possible D gene (5 bases). V shed 0 bases and J shed 2 bases, with 11 bases lying between them. Germline lookup yields CDR1 MGHRA and CDR2 YSYEKL. This CDR3 comprises 15 residues. The CDR3 nucleotides are TGCGCCAGCAGCCAAGATCAGGGCCGCACCTACGAGCAGTACTTC. Protein product: CASSQDQGRTYEQYF.

This clone was seen a handful of times. J is TRBJ2-3 and V is TRBV7-9; the match to TRBD2 covers 9 bases. Per germline, CDR1 SEHNR and CDR2 FQNEAQ (reference sequence). This CDR3 is 15 amino acids long. Trimming removed 1 base from V and 4 bases from J; junction bases left unmatched: 3. Here the CDR3 reads CASSLGGRDADTQYF. In DNA form, the CDR3 reads TGTGCCAGCAGCTTAGGCGGGAGGGACGCAGATACGCAGTATTTT. Based on the CDR3 plus reference TRBV7-9 and TRBJ2-3, the full variable domain is DTGVSQNPRHKITKRGQNVTFRCDPISEHNRLYWYRQTLGQGPEFLTYFQNEAQLEKSRLLSDRFSAERPKGSFSTLEIQRTEQGDSAMYLCASSLGGRDADTQYFGPGTRLTVL.

The V gene is TRBV18, the J gene TRBJ2-7, with 11 bases matching TRBD2. CDR3 length: 18 residues. The V segment lost 0 bases and the J segment 6 bases; nucleotides outside the gene matches: 13. In germline, CDR1 is KGHSH, CDR2 LQKENI. CDR3 residues: CASSPPGLAGGLLFEQYF. CDR3 in DNA: TGTGCCAGCTCACCACCGGGGCTAGCGGGAGGCCTTTTATTCGAGCAGTACTTC.

The chain couples TRBV30 to TRBJ2-3; D is perhaps TRBD2 (6 bases). The CDR3 length is 15 residues. V was shortened by 3 bases and J by 0 bases, with 13 bases between the two germline ends. Looked up from germline, CDR1 is GTSNPN and CDR2 is SVGIG (reference sequence). The CDR3 protein is CAWSRLASSTDTQYF. DNA of the CDR3: TGTGCCTGGAGCCGGCTAGCGAGTAGCACAGATACGCAGTATTTT.

The V call is TRBV15, the J call TRBJ1-5; D gene unclear. Germline values: CDR1 LNHNV, CDR2 YYDKDF (reference sequence). Deletions cut 6 bases from V and 3 bases from J, with 9 bases between. The CDR3 is 13 residues long. The DNA of the CDR3 is TGTGCCACCAGGGCGGATCACAATCAGCCCCAGCATTTT. Amino acid sequence: CATRADHNQPQHF.

This clone occurred a few times. This rearrangement joins TRBV10-3 to TRBJ1-6; TRBD1 matches at 9 bases. This CDR3 comprises 17 residues. CDR1 ENHRY and CDR2 SYGVKD come from the germline V gene. J was trimmed by 7 bases and V by 0 bases; bases with no gene match: 7. DNA for the CDR3: TGTGCCATCAGTGAGTCGTCCGGGACAGGGTTGAATTCACCCCTCCACTTT. Residues: CAISESSGTGLNSPLHF.

The rearrangement joins TRBV9 to TRBJ1-1, with D tentatively TRBD1 (6 bases). Germline CDR1 and CDR2: SGDLS and YYNGEE. V was trimmed by 2 bases and J by 3 bases, leaving 17 bases between them. The CDR3 runs 16 residues. The CDR3 DNA follows: TGTGCCAGCAGCGTTGGTCCTACTTGGGGGCACACTGAAGCTTTCTTT. Translating gives CASSVGPTWGHTEAFF.

This sequence joins TRBV2 and TRBJ1-6; D may be TRBD1 (6 bases). The CDR3 sequence is 15 residues long. Germline V gene lookup returns CDR1 SNHLY and CDR2 FYNNEI. Trimming removed 4 bases at V and 9 bases at J, with 16 bases between. The CDR3 reads CASSGTASRGSPLHF. CDR3 DNA sequence: TGTGCCAGCAGTGGGACAGCCTCCCGAGGTTCACCCCTCCACTTT.

The rearrangement uses TRBV29-1 and TRBJ1-5; 7 bases match TRBD1. Trimming took 6 bases from V and 3 from J; bases not matched to a gene: 8. Germline V lookup: CDR1 SQVTM, CDR2 ANQGSEA. There are 14 residues in the CDR3. The CDR3 is CSVSGTDPNQPQHF. CDR3 nucleotide sequence: TGCAGCGTATCAGGGACAGATCCCAATCAGCCCCAGCATTTT.

This clone appeared a few times. The rearrangement joins TRBV6-5 to TRBJ1-5; D ambiguous. Germline loops: CDR1 MNHEY, CDR2 SVGAGI. The CDR3 has 10 amino acids. The V gene lost 8 bases and the J gene lost 9 bases, with 8 bases spanning the gap. CDR3 nucleotides: TGTGCCAGCGGGGAGCTGCCCCAGCATTTT. Encoded protein: CASGELPQHF.

V usage is TRBV7-2 and J usage is TRBJ2-1; D possibly corresponds to TRBD2 (5 bases). Per the germline V gene, CDR1 is SGHTA and CDR2 is FQGNSA. Trimming took 0 bases from V and 6 from J, leaving 12 bases between them. The CDR3 sequence is 15 residues long. The CDR3 nucleotides read TGTGCCAGCAGCTTAGCGGCTAGCAGCTTCAATGAGCAGTTCTTC. Translated, it gives CASSLAASSFNEQFF.

This rearrangement joins TRBV6-5 to TRBJ2-7, with 10 bases that match TRBD2. J gave up 6 bases and V 3 bases, and 8 bases lay outside the gene matches. This CDR3 has 15 residues. From germline, CDR1 is MNHEY and CDR2 SVGAGI. This chain's CDR3 is CASSYQSGRASEQYF. Here the CDR3 DNA reads TGTGCCAGCAGTTATCAAAGCGGGAGGGCCTCCGAGCAGTACTTC.

CDR3 in amino acids: CAWTTPGNEKLFF. The CDR3 region has the DNA TGTGCCTGGACCACGCCGGGGAATGAAAAACTGTTTTTT. The chain employs TRBV30 and TRBJ1-4; D gene ambiguous. Germline V gene lookup returns CDR1 GTSNPN and CDR2 SVGIG (reference sequence). This CDR3 is 13 amino acids long. Deletions cut 4 bases from V and 5 bases from J, with 11 bases between.